This T cell receptor (beta chain) is drawn from a study of control samples from healthy donors and cancer patients. Assay used: immunoSEQ multiplex PCR; TCRdb lists only in-frame clones, some missing. Of about 72,000 clones in the sample, 80% to 95% were seen once. The junction had 6 bases not matched to a gene; V was cut back by 2 bases and J by 1 base. The CDR3 runs 16 residues. Germline CDR1 is SGHRS and CDR2 is YFSETQ. This chain links TRBV5-1 with TRBJ2-7; 10 nucleotides agree with TRBD2. Sequenced sample: blood. This receptor was identified in a woman aged 55-69 years in good health. Here the CDR3 DNA reads TGCGCCAGCAGCTTAGGTCCTAGCGGGAGTTCCTACGAGCAGTACTTC. It specifies CASSLGPSGSSYEQYF.